This TCR beta chain appears in the sequencing data of a study of blood T cell repertoires in COVID-19. The assay was immunoSEQ multiplex PCR, and TCRdb's table has in-frame clones only and misses some. The sample contains 350,000 to 450,000 clones, roughly nine tenths of which appear only once. Recovered status applied to Cohort 3 donors who had two consecutive negative PCRs. It also applied to those with clearance or with symptom resolution. Per the germline V gene, CDR1 is SGHKS and CDR2 is YYEKEE (reference sequence). The CDR3 loop spans 13 amino acids. The V and J ends lost 7 bases and 2 bases, in that order; junction bases with no gene match: 6.

Material for sequencing was PBMCs or T cells enriched from blood (not recorded which). This chain joins TRBV5-5 and TRBJ2-7; TRBD2 matches 7 bases. The source of this sequence is a man under 40 who had recovered from COVID-19. CDR3 region: CASGAGETYEQYF. CDR3 sequence (DNA): TGTGCCAGCGGGGCGGGAGAAACCTACGAGCAGTACTTC. Supplemented by reference TRBV5-5 and TRBJ2-7, the full variable domain reads DAGVTQSPTHLIKTRGQQVTLRCSPISGHKSVSWYQQVLGQGPQFIFQYYEKEERGRGNFPDRFSARQFPNYSSELNVNALLLGDSALYLCASGAGETYEQYFGPGTRLTVT.